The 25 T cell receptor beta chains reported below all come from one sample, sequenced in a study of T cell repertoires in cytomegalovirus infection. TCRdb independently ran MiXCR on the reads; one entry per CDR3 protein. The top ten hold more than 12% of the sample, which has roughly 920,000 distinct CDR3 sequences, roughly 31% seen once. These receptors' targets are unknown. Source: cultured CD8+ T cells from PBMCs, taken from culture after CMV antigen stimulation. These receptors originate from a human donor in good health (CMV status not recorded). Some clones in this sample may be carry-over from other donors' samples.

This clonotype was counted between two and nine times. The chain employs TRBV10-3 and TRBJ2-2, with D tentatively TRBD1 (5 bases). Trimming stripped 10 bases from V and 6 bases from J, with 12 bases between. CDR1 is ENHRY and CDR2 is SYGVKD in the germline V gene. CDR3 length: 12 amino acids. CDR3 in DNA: TGTGCCACTCTTCTCAGGGCCGGGGAGCTGTTTTTT. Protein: CATLLRAGELFF.

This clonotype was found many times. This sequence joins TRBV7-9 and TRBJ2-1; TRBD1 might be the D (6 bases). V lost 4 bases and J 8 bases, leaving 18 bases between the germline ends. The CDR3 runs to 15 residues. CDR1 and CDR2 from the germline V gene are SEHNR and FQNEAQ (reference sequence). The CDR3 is CASSSTGKDPYEQFF. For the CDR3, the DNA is TGTGCCAGCAGCTCCACAGGGAAGGACCCATATGAGCAGTTCTTC.

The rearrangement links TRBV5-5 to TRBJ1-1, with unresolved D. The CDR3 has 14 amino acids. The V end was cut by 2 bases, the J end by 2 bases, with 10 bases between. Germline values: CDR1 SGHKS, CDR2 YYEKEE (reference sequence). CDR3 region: CASSFHSPNTEAFF. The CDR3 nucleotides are TGTGCCAGCAGCTTCCACAGCCCCAACACTGAAGCTTTCTTT. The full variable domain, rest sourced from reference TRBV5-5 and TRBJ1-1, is DAGVTQSPTHLIKTRGQQVTLRCSPISGHKSVSWYQQVLGQGPQFIFQYYEKEERGRGNFPDRFSARQFPNYSSELNVNALLLGDSALYLCASSFHSPNTEAFFGQGTRLTVV.

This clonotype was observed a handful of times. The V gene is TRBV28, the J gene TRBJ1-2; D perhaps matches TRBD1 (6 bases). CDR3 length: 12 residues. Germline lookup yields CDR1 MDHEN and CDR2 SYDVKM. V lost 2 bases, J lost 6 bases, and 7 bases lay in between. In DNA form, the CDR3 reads TGTGCCAGCAGTTTAGACAGGCATGGCTACACCTTC. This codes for CASSLDRHGYTF.

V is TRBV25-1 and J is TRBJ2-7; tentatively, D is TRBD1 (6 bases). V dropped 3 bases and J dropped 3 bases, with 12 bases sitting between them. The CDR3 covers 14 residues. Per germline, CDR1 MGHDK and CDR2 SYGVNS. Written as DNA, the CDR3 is TGTGCCAGCAGTGAGAACAGGGAGCTCTACGAGCAGTACTTC. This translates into CASSENRELYEQYF.

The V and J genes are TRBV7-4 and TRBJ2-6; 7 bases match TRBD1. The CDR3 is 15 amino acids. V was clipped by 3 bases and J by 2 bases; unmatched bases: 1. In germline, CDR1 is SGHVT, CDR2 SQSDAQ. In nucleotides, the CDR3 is TGTGCCAGCAGCTTTACAGGGGCTGGGGCCAACGTCCTGACTTTC. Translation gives CASSFTGAGANVLTF.

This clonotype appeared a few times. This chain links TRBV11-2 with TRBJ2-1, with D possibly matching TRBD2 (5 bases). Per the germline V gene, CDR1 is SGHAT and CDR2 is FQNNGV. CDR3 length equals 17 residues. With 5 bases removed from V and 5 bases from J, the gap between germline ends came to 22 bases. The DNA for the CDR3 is TGTGCCAGCAGCCCCAGAGGTGTCGGGGTCTCACACAATGAGCAGTTCTTC. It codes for CASSPRGVGVSHNEQFF.

DNA for the CDR3: TGTGCCAGCAGCCCCCGGGACAGGGGGTCAGGGCAGCCCCAGCATTTT. Translating gives CASSPRDRGSGQPQHF. The chain is built from TRBV7-4 and TRBJ1-5; 11 positions agree with TRBD1. Germline assignment: CDR1 SGHVT and CDR2 SQSDAQ. This CDR3 region has 16 residues. Trimming took 5 bases from V and 7 from J; bases not matched to a gene: 10.

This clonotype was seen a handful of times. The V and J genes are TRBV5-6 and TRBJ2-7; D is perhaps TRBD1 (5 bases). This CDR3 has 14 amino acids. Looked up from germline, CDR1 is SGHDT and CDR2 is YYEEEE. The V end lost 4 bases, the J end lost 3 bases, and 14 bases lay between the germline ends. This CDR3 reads CASSPMDTIYEQYF. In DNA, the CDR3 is TGTGCCAGCAGCCCAATGGACACCATCTACGAGCAGTACTTC.

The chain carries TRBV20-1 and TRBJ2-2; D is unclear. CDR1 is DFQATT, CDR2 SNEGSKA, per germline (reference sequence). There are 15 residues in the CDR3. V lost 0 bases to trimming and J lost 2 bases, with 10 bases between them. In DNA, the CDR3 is TGCAGTGCTAGAGACAGAAGAACTAACACCGGGGAGCTGTTTTTT. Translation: CSARDRRTNTGELFF.

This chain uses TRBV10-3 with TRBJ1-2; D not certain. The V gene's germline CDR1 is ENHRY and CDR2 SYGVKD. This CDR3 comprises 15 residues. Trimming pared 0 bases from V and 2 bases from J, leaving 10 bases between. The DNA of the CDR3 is TGTGCCATCAGTGAGTCAGAGAGTGGAAACTATGGCTACACCTTC. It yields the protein CAISESESGNYGYTF.

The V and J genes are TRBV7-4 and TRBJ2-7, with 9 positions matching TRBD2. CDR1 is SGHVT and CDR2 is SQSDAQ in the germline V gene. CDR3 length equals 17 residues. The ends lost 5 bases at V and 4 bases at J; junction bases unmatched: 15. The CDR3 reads CASSPPRAGGSEYEQYF. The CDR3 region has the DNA TGTGCCAGCAGCCCGCCACGCGCGGGGGGGTCGGAGTACGAGCAGTACTTC.

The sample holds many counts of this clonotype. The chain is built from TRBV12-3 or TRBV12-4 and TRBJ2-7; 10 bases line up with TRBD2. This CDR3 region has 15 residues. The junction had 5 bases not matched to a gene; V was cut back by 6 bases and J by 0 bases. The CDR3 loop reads CASRNPSGSSYEQYF. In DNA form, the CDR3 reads TGTGCCAGCAGAAACCCTAGCGGGAGCTCCTACGAGCAGTACTTC.

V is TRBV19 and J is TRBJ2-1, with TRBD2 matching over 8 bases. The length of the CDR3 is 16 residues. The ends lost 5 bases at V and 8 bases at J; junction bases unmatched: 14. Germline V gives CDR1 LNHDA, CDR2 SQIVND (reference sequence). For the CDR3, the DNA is TGTGCCAGTAGTCCAGCGGGGGTGAACGGGGGGCATGAGCAGTTCTTC. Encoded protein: CASSPAGVNGGHEQFF.

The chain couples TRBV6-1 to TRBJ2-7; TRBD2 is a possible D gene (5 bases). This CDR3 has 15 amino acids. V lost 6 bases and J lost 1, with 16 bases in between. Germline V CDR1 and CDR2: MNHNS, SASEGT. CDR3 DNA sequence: TGTGCCAGCAGACGTACAGCCGGGGATTCCTACGAGCAGTACGTC. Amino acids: CASRRTAGDSYEQYV.

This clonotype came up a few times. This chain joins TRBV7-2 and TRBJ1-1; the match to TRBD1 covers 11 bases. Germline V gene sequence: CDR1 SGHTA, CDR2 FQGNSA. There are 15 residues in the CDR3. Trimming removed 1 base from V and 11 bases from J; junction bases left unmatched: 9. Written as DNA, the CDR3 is TGTGCCAGCAGCTTAGTACGGACAGGGGGCTTTTATGCTTTCTTT. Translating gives CASSLVRTGGFYAFF.

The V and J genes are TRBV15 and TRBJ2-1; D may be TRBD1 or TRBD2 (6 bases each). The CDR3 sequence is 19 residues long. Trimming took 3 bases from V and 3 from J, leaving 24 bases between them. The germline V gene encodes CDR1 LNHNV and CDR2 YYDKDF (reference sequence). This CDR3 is CATSSTTVGGRSNYNEQFF. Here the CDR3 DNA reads TGTGCCACCAGCAGCACCACCGTCGGGGGCCGGTCAAACTACAATGAGCAGTTCTTC.

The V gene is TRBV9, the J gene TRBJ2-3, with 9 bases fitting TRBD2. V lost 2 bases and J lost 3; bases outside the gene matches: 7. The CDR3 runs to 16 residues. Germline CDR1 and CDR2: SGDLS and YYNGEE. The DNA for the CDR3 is TGTGCCAGCAGCGTCCCCCTTAGCGGGGGAACAGATACGCAGTATTTT. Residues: CASSVPLSGGTDTQYF.

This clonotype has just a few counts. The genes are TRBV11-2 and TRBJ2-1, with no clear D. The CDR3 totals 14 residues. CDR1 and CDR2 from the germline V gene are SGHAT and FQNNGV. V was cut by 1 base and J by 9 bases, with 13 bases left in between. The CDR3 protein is CASSLGSGEREQFF. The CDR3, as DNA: TGTGCCAGCAGCTTAGGCTCAGGCGAGCGTGAGCAGTTCTTC. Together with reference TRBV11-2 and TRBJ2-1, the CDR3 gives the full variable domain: EAGVAQSPRYKIIEKRQSVAFWCNPISGHATLYWYQQILGQGPKLLIQFQNNGVVDDSQLPKDRFSAERLKGVDSTLKIQPAKLEDSAVYLCASSLGSGEREQFFGPGTRLTVL.

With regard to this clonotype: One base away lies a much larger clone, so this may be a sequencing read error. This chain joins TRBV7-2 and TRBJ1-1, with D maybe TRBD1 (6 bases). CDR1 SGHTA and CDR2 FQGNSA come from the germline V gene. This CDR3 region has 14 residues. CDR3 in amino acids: CVSSWGTPNTEAFF. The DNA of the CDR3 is TGTGTCAGCAGCTGGGGGACACCGAACACTGAAGCTTTCTTT.

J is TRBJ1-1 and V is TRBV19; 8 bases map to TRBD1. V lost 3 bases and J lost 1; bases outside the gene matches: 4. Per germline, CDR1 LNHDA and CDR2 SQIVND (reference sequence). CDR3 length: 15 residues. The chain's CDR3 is CASSISGTGNTEAFF. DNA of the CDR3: TGTGCCAGTAGTATCTCCGGGACAGGGAACACTGAAGCTTTCTTT.

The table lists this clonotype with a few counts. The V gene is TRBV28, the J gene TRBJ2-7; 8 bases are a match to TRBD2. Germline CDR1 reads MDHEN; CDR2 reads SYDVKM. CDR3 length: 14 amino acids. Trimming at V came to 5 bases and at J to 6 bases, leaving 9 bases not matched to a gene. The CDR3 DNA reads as TGTGCCAGCAGTCCGCGGGGGGCACGACCCGAGCAGTACTTC. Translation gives CASSPRGARPEQYF. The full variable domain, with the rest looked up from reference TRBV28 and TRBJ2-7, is DVKVTQSSRYLVKRTGEKVFLECVQDMDHENMFWYRQDPGLGLRLIYFSYDVKMKEKGDIPEGYSVSREKKERFSLILESASTNQTSMYLCASSPRGARPEQYFGPGTRLTVT.

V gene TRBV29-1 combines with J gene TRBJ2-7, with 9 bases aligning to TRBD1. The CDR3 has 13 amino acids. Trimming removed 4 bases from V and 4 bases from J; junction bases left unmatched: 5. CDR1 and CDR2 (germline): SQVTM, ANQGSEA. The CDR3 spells CSVVGQGIYEQYF. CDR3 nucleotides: TGCAGCGTTGTCGGACAGGGGATTTACGAGCAGTACTTC.

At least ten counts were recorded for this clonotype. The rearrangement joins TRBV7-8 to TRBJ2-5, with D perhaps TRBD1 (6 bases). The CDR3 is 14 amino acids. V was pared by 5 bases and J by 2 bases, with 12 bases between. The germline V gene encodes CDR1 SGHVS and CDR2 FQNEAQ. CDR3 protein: CASSPGVVQETQYF. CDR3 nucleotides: TGTGCCAGCAGCCCAGGGGTTGTTCAAGAGACCCAGTACTTC.

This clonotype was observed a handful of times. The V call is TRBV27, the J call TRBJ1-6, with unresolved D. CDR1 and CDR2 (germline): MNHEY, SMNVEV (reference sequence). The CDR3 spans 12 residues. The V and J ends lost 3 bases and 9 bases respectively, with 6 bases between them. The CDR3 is CASSFGPSPLHF. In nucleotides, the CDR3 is TGTGCCAGCAGTTTCGGGCCTTCACCCCTCCACTTT.